The 6 T cell receptor beta chains reported below all come from one sample, sequenced in a study of T cells in Graves' hyperthyroidism and ophthalmopathy. Amplification of TCR beta CDR3 regions was performed using RNA transcripts as template. First-round RT-PCR with HTBI primers amplified the TCR CDR3 region. TCRdb ran MiXCR on the multiplex PCR reads and lists one entry per CDR3 protein. The sample lists more than 350,000 distinct CDR3 sequences; 15% to 20% were seen once. The sequencing input was blood. These receptors all come from a woman in her thirties with Graves' hyperthyroidism that later progressed to Graves' ophthalmopathy.

Only a few counts were recorded for this clonotype. The rearrangement links TRBV7-2 to TRBJ2-7; 11 bases align to TRBD1. V lost 3 bases, J lost 7 bases, and 14 bases stayed unmatched. The germline gives CDR1 SGHTA, CDR2 FQGNSA. CDR3 length: 17 amino acids. The CDR3 loop is CASSLDRGRGLPWEQYF. The CDR3 DNA follows: TGTGCCAGCAGCTTGGACAGGGGGCGTGGGCTACCTTGGGAGCAGTACTTC.

In its sample, this clonotype was seen many times. The V and J genes are TRBV18 and TRBJ1-2; D is unclear. V lost 0 bases to trimming and J lost 2 bases, with 10 bases between them. CDR1 is KGHSH, CDR2 LQKENI, per germline. The CDR3 length is 15 residues. The CDR3 is CASSPPAEGNYGYTF. CDR3 sequence (DNA): TGTGCCAGCTCACCACCGGCGGAGGGAAACTATGGCTACACCTTC.

On this clonotype itself: A much larger clone is a single base away; this may be a read error. The chain combines TRBV10-3 with TRBJ2-2; perhaps TRBD2 as D (5 bases). The CDR3 spans 16 residues. V lost 2 bases to trimming and J lost 4 bases, with 14 bases between them. Germline CDR1 ENHRY, CDR2 SYGVKD. The CDR3 protein is CAISEIRPRGTGELFF. The CDR3 region has the DNA TGTGCCATCAGTGAGATCCGCCCTCGGGGCACCGGGGAGCTGTTTTTT.

The chain is built from TRBV5-5 and TRBJ2-1; 10 nucleotides line up with TRBD2. The CDR3 totals 15 residues. Germline V lookup: CDR1 SGHKS, CDR2 YYEKEE (reference sequence). After removal of 7 bases from V and 0 bases from J, the junction contained 4 bases not matched to a gene. CDR3 protein: CASGIAGGSYNEQFF. CDR3 DNA: TGTGCCAGCGGAATAGCGGGGGGCTCCTACAATGAGCAGTTCTTC.

This CDR3 is CASSYAGASTDTQYF. CDR3 nucleotides: TGCGCCAGCAGTTATGCAGGGGCTAGCACAGATACGCAGTATTTT. The rearrangement links TRBV5-1 to TRBJ2-3; possible D gene TRBD1, 6 bases. Trimming removed 5 bases from V and 0 bases from J, with 13 bases in between. Germline CDR1 is SGHRS and CDR2 is YFSETQ. This CDR3 has 15 residues.

The V call is TRBV11-2, the J call TRBJ2-1; 7 bases align to TRBD2. Germline V gives CDR1 SGHAT, CDR2 FQNNGV. The CDR3 extends over 18 amino acids. V shed 3 bases and J 5 bases; nucleotides not matched to a gene: 16. The chain's CDR3 is CASSFTTLIGRGDNEQFF. CDR3 nucleotide sequence: TGTGCCAGCAGCTTTACCACTTTGATTGGTCGGGGGGACAATGAGCAGTTCTTC.